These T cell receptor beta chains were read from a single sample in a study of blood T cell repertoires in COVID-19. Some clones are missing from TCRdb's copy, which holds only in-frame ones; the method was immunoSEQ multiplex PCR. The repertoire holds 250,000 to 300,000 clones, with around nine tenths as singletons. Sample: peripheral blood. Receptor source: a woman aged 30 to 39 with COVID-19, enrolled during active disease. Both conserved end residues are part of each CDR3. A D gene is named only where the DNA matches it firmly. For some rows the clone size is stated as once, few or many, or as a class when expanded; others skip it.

CASSWTGRGDTEAFF	TGTGCCAGCAGCTGGACAGGGCGCGGGGACACTGAAGCTTTCTTT	TRBD1	-	TRBJ1-1	TRBV7-3
CASSSDTLEQYF	TGTGCCAGCAGCTCGGACACACTCGAGCAGTACTTC	-	-	TRBJ2-7	TRBV5-6
CASSYGRGRGNQPQHF	TGTGCCAGCAGTTACGGGCGGGGCAGGGGCAATCAGCCCCAGCATTTT	-	-	TRBJ1-5	TRBV6-2/TRBV6-3
CASSQRTVTNEKLFF	TGTGCCAGCAGCCAGAGGACAGTAACTAATGAAAAACTGTTTTTT	-	-	TRBJ1-4	TRBV3-1/TRBV3-2
CASSLGGGLDEQFF	TGTGCCAGCAGCTTAGGGGGAGGGTTGGATGAGCAGTTCTTC	TRBD2	-	TRBJ2-1	TRBV7-9
CASSPKMTGAGNTIYF	TGCGCCAGCAGCCCTAAGATGACAGGGGCTGGAAACACCATATATTTT	TRBD1	-	TRBJ1-3	TRBV5-1
CATSGTRGQGVTDTQYF	TGTGCCACCAGCGGGACTCGGGGACAGGGGGTCACAGATACGCAGTATTTT	TRBD1	-	TRBJ2-3	TRBV15
CASSLYRATGELFF	TGTGCCAGCAGTTTATACAGGGCCACCGGGGAGCTGTTTTTT	-	-	TRBJ2-2	TRBV28
CASSAAGTGEKLFF	TGTGCCAGCAGTGCAGCCGGGACAGGGGAAAAACTGTTTTTT	TRBD1	-	TRBJ1-4	TRBV27
CASSYSRRGDATQYF	TGTGCCAGCAGTTATAGTCGTCGGGGGGATGCGACCCAGTACTTC	TRBD2	few	TRBJ2-5	TRBV6-6
CASSEAARGHGELFF	TGTGCCAGCAGTGAAGCGGCCAGGGGGCACGGGGAGCTGTTTTTT	TRBD1	-	TRBJ2-2	TRBV2
CASSLDLERGTQYF	TGTGCCAGCAGCTTAGATCTAGAGCGGGGTACGCAGTATTTT	TRBD2	-	TRBJ2-3	TRBV11-2
CASSQESLAGRYEQYF	TGCGCCAGCAGCCAAGAGTCGTTAGCGGGTCGGTACGAGCAGTACTTC	TRBD2	-	TRBJ2-7	TRBV4-1
CSGRVSGGYGYTF	TGCAGCGGTCGGGTGTCAGGGGGCTATGGCTACACCTTC	TRBD1	-	TRBJ1-2	TRBV29-1
CASSQGFGENTEAFF	TGTGCCAGCAGCCAAGGCTTCGGAGAGAACACTGAAGCTTTCTTT	-	-	TRBJ1-1	TRBV3-1/TRBV3-2
CASSLAVTGELFF	TGTGCCAGCAGCTTAGCGGTCACCGGGGAGCTGTTTTTT	-	-	TRBJ2-2	TRBV11-2
CASRGSSYNEQFF	TGTGCCAGCCGCGGGAGCTCCTACAATGAGCAGTTCTTC	TRBD2	-	TRBJ2-1	TRBV12-3/TRBV12-4
CATSREGRGTETQYF	TGTGCCACCAGCAGAGAAGGCAGGGGTACGGAGACCCAGTACTTC	-	-	TRBJ2-5	TRBV15
CASSLDRVQPQHF	TGTGCCAGCAGTTTAGACAGGGTTCAGCCCCAGCATTTT	-	-	TRBJ1-5	TRBV12-3/TRBV12-4
CASSLESGTGTQYF	TGCGCCAGCAGCTTGGAAAGCGGGACCGGAACCCAGTACTTC	TRBD2	-	TRBJ2-5	TRBV5-1
CASSLQGASYNEQFF	TGTGCCAGCAGCTTACAGGGGGCAAGTTACAATGAGCAGTTCTTC	TRBD1	-	TRBJ2-1	TRBV7-3
CASTFYNQPQHF	TGTGCCAGCACCTTTTACAATCAGCCCCAGCATTTT	-	-	TRBJ1-5	TRBV12-3/TRBV12-4
CASSQPSTGRMNTEAFF	TGCGCCAGCAGCCAACCCTCGACAGGACGAATGAACACTGAAGCTTTCTTT	-	-	TRBJ1-1	TRBV4-1
CASSLKGENTEAFF	TGTGCCAGCAGCTTAAAGGGGGAGAACACTGAAGCTTTCTTT	-	medium-sized	TRBJ1-1	TRBV7-9
CASSPGTGSGANVLTF	TGTGCCAGCAGCCCCGGGACAGGCTCTGGGGCCAACGTCCTGACTTTC	TRBD1	-	TRBJ2-6	TRBV6-2/TRBV6-3
CASSPLGDNEQFF	TGTGCCAGCAGCCCTCTAGGGGACAATGAGCAGTTCTTC	-	once	TRBJ2-1	TRBV7-9
CASSYRQPYNSPLHF	TGTGCCAGCAGTTACAGACAGCCATATAATTCACCCCTCCACTTT	-	-	TRBJ1-6	TRBV6-6
CASRAGGRQDTQYF	TGTGCCAGCAGGGCAGGGGGGCGCCAAGATACGCAGTATTTT	-	-	TRBJ2-3	TRBV6-5
CASSATLASEQYF	TGCGCCAGCAGCGCGACACTAGCGTCCGAGCAGTACTTC	TRBD2	-	TRBJ2-7	TRBV10-1
CASSQRDYEQYF	TGTGCCAGCAGCCAGCGGGACTACGAGCAGTACTTC	-	-	TRBJ2-7	TRBV3-1/TRBV3-2